This T cell receptor beta chain was obtained from a study of early T cells in non-severe SARS-CoV-2 infection. About the research overall: From unsorted whole blood, bulk RNA was sequenced, and the chains remained unpaired.

Unique molecular identifiers (one per individual cDNA molecule) were attached. TCRdb processed the 5' RACE reads anew with MiXCR; each CDR3 protein has one entry. The repertoire holds 90,000 or so distinct CDR3 sequences, with about 15% as singletons. General observations from the study: Private and CD4 specificities were missed by VDJdb matching, skewed to anti-spike CD8.

This clonotype was seen a few times. Its antigen is as yet unknown. The sequenced sample consisted of whole blood. This clonotype was sampled from an adult who was a healthcare worker with PCR-confirmed SARS-CoV-2 infection or an uninfected control (not recorded which).

The CDR3 here is CAFEGGGYTF. CDR3 in DNA: TGTGCCTTCGAAGGGGGAGGCTACACCTTC. V and J are TRBV30 and TRBJ1-2; D is perhaps TRBD1 (6 bases). Germline V gene sequence: CDR1 GTSNPN, CDR2 SVGIG (reference sequence). Trimming pared 7 bases from V and 8 bases from J, leaving 11 bases between. The CDR3 extends over 10 amino acids.